This T cell receptor beta chain was identified during a study of blood T cell repertoires in COVID-19. Across the whole study: Acute and convalescent COVID-19 specimens originated in the United States, Italy and Spain.

The CDR3 extends over 13 amino acids. V shed 4 bases and J shed 7 bases, with 11 bases lying between them. Germline CDR1 reads ENHRY; CDR2 reads SYGVKD. In the source study's methods: By means of reference gene primer amplification, nucleated cell counts were estimated. The assay was immunoSEQ multiplex PCR, and TCRdb's table has in-frame clones only and misses some. The V and J calls and the clone size are those of that table, but D and trimming were determined from the DNA. The sample includes roughly 130,000 clones, roughly three quarters of them seen just once. This clone occurred once. The rearrangement uses TRBV10-3 and TRBJ1-5; D is unclear. The sequenced material came from peripheral blood. The source of this sequence is a woman aged 70-85 years with COVID-19, enrolled during active disease. This chain's CDR3 is CAISAFPGQPQHF. CDR3 DNA sequence: TGTGCCATCAGTGCCTTCCCTGGCCAGCCCCAGCATTTT.